This note documents a single TCR beta chain sequence. Its antigen is still unknown. Whole blood supplied total RNA, and T cells were not sorted. Per germline, CDR1 MDHEN and CDR2 SYDVKM. This CDR3 spans 13 amino acids. TCRdb reanalyzed the 5' RACE reads, giving one entry per CDR3 protein sequence and no DNA. The table counts about 99,000 distinct CDR3 sequences; 1.9% lies in the top ten. This sample is drawn from a study of monozygotic twins with inflammatory bowel disease. Study results and caveats: Healthy co-twins exceeded IBD patients in TCRbeta diversity as measured by inverse Simpson.

The V call is TRBV28, the J call TRBJ1-5; with no DNA, the TCRdb D assignment of TRBD1 cannot be verified. The sample comprised blood. The source of this sequence is a human donor with ulcerative colitis or Crohn's disease, or a healthy co-twin of an affected twin (not recorded which). The CDR3 region is CASSLRGDQPQHF.